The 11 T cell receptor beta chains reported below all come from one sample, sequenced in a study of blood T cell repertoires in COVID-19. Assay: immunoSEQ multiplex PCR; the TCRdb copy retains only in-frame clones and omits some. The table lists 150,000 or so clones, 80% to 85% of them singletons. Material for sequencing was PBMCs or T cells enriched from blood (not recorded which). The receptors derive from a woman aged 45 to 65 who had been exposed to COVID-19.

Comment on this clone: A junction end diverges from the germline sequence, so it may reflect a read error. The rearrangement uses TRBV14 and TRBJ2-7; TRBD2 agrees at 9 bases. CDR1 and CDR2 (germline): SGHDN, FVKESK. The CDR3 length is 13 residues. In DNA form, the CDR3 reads TGTGCCAGCAGCCAAAGCGGGGGGACCTCACCATCCTTC. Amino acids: CASSQSGGTSPSF.

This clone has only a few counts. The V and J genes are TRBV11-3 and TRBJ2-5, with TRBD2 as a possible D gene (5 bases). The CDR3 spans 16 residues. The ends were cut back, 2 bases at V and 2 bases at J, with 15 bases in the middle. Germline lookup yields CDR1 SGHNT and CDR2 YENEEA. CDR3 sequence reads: CASSLRRSGKQETQYF. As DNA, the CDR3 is TGTGCCAGCAGCTTAAGAAGATCGGGAAAACAAGAGACCCAGTACTTC.

CDR3 in DNA: TGTGCCAGTAGTATTATTTTTTTTGGGACAGGGAACTCTGGAAACACCATATATTTT. Translation gives CASSIIFFGTGNSGNTIYF. The rearrangement links TRBV19 to TRBJ1-3; 9 bases agree with TRBD1. CDR1 is LNHDA and CDR2 is SQIVND in the germline V gene (reference sequence). Losses at the gene ends were 3 bases for V and 0 bases for J; bases not matched to a gene: 12. This CDR3 is built from 19 residues. The variable domain in full, with the rest retrieved from reference TRBV19 and TRBJ1-3, is DGGITQSPKYLFRKEGQNVTLSCEQNLNHDAMYWYRQDPGQGLRLIYYSQIVNDFQKGDIAEGYSVSREKKESFPLTVTSAQKNPTAFYLCASSIIFFGTGNSGNTIYFGEGSWLTVV.

This CDR3 reads CASSEAQRQGGSYEQYF. The CDR3 DNA sequence: TGTGCCAGCAGTGAAGCCCAACGTCAAGGCGGGTCCTACGAGCAGTACTTC. The J gene is TRBJ2-7, the V gene TRBV6-1; TRBD2 might be the D (5 bases). The CDR3 length is 17 residues. Trimming pared 0 bases from V and 1 base from J, leaving 16 bases between. Germline values: CDR1 MNHNS, CDR2 SASEGT.

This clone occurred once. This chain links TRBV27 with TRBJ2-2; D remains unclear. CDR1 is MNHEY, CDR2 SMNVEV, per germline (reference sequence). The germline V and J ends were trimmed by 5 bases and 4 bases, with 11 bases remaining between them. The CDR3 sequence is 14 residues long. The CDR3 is CASSPLDGTGELFF. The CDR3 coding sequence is TGTGCCAGCAGTCCCCTAGACGGCACCGGGGAGCTGTTTTTT.

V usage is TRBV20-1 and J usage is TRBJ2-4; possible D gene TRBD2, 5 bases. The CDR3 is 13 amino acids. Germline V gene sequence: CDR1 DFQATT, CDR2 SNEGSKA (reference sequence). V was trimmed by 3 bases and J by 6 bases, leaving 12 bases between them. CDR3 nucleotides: TGCAGTGCTAGTTCGGGGTTTGGAAACATTCAGTACTTC. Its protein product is CSASSGFGNIQYF.

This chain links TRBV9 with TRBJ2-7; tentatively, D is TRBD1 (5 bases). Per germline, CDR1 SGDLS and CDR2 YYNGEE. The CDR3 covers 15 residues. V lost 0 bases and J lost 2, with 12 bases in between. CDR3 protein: CASSVGVGATYEQYF. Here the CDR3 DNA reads TGTGCCAGCAGCGTAGGTGTAGGGGCCACCTACGAGCAGTACTTC.

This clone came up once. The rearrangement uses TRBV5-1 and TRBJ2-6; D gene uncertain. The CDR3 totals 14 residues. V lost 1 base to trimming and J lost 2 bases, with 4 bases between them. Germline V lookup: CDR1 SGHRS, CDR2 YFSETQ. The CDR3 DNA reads TGCGCCAGCAGCTTGCGAGCTGGGGCCAACGTCCTGACTTTC. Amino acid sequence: CASSLRAGANVLTF.

DNA of the CDR3: TGTGCCAGCAGTTACCCCGGAGGGGGGGCCTTCTCCTACGAGCAGTACTTC. Translating it yields CASSYPGGGAFSYEQYF. V gene TRBV6-2 or TRBV6-3 combines with J gene TRBJ2-7; D is perhaps TRBD2 (7 bases). CDR3 length: 17 amino acids. V shed 2 bases and J shed 0 bases, with 17 bases lying between them. Germline V gene data show CDR1 as MNHEY and CDR2 as SVGEGT.

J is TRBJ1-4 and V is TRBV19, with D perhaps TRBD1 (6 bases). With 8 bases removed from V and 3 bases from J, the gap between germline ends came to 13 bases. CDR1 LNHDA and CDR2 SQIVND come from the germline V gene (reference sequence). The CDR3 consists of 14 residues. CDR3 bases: TGTGCCAGTCGGGGGGGCTTGGCTAATGAAAAACTGTTTTTT. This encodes CASRGGLANEKLFF.

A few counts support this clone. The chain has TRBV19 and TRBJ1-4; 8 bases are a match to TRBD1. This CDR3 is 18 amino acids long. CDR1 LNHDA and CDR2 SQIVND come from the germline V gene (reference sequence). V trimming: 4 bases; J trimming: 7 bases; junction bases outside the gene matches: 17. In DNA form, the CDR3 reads TGTGCCAGTAGTAAACCCGCGCGACAGGGGCGAATAGGTGAAAAACTGTTTTTT. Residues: CASSKPARQGRIGEKLFF.